This T cell receptor (beta chain) emerged from a study of cytomegalovirus exposure and HLA in healthy donors. Overall study context: Unique TCR beta sequences numbering over 100 million came from 150 million to 200 million T cells in an earlier analysis. Study findings and constraints: A prior analysis recorded that most TCR beta V segments were productive about 87% or about 30% of the time. Researchers reported in a later analysis that a missense DCLRE1C variant was tied to TCR beta V- and J-gene trimming. Among TCR beta chains, those listed as cytomegalovirus-associated numbered about 150.

Germline V lookup: CDR1 SEHNR, CDR2 FQNEAQ (reference sequence). The CDR3 loop spans 15 amino acids. V dropped 5 bases and J dropped 4; count of bases not matched to a gene: 8. Researchers ran the PCR with 60 Vbeta and 13 Jbeta primers. TCRdb's copy holds only in-frame clones and misses some; the assay was immunoSEQ multiplex PCR. The data contain approximately 150,000 clones, about 71% of them singletons. With regard to this clone: The antigen remains undetermined.

Specimen: PBMCs. The TCR was taken from a man in his forties or fifties in good health and CMV-seronegative. The chain joins TRBV7-9 to TRBJ2-3; 8 bases fit TRBD2. CDR3 nucleotide sequence: TGTGCCAGCAGCCGAGCGGGGGCCCGCGCAGATACGCAGTATTTT. Protein sequence: CASSRAGARADTQYF.